The clone carrying this TCR beta chain came up many times. This entry is derived from a study of T-cell reconstitution after alpha-beta-depleted transplantation in children. The authors prepared the TCRbeta library with unique molecular identifiers. TCRdb reanalysed the PCR reads using MiXCR and keeps one entry per CDR3 protein. The sample carries some 300,000 distinct CDR3 sequences, 10% recorded once. Per germline, CDR1 SGHTA and CDR2 FQGTGA. CDR3 size: 15 residues. The V and J ends lost 1 base and 4 bases respectively, with 13 bases between them. The source was PBMCs, collected before TCRalphabeta/CD19-depleted stem cell transplant. The source of this sequence is a boy younger than two with acute myeloid leukemia, due to receive a stem cell transplant. V is TRBV7-3 and J is TRBJ1-2, with a weak D call TRBD1 (6 bases). CDR3 sequence: CASSLIGGPGYGYTF. The DNA of the CDR3 is TGTGCCAGCAGCTTAATCGGGGGGCCGGGCTATGGCTACACCTTC.